These T cell receptor beta chains were read from a single sample in a study of T-cell reconstitution after alpha-beta-depleted transplantation in children. Each CDR3 protein gets one entry after TCRdb re-called the PCR reads with MiXCR. The repertoire has around 450,000 distinct CDR3 sequences, over 40% of them found once; the top ten carry approximately 25%. The source material was PBMCs, sampled before TCRalphabeta/CD19-depleted stem cell transplant. These receptors were obtained from a girl aged 2-15 years with aplastic anemia, due to receive a stem cell transplant. The CDR3 runs from the conserved cysteine through the conserved F or W. A D gene is named only where the DNA matches it firmly. For some rows the clone size is stated as once, few or many, or as a class when expanded; others skip it.

D	size	J	V	CDR3	DNA
TRBD2	many	TRBJ2-7	TRBV12-3/TRBV12-4	CASSRTRGEQYF	TGTGCCAGCAGCCGGACTAGGGGCGAGCAGTACTTC
-	-	TRBJ2-6	TRBV9	CASSVYGGPGANVLTF	TGTGCCAGCAGCGTCTATGGCGGACCTGGGGCCAACGTCCTGACTTTC
TRBD2	-	TRBJ2-5	TRBV20-1	CSATASGGAWETQYF	TGCAGTGCCACCGCTAGCGGGGGGGCCTGGGAGACCCAGTACTTC
TRBD1	-	TRBJ2-7	TRBV28	CASSFPWGQVTYEQYF	TGTGCCAGCAGTTTTCCCTGGGGACAGGTAACCTACGAGCAGTACTTC
-	once	TRBJ1-1	TRBV7-6	CASSTDGHDMNTEAFF	TGTGCCAGCAGCACTGACGGACACGACATGAACACTGAAGCTTTCTTT
-	-	TRBJ2-5	TRBV3-1	CASSHSSETQYF	TGTGCCAGCAGCCACTCTTCAGAGACCCAGTACTTC
TRBD2	-	TRBJ2-7	TRBV9	CASSVSGSPSYEQYF	TGTGCCAGCAGCGTTAGCGGGAGCCCCTCCTACGAGCAGTACTTC
TRBD2	many	TRBJ2-3	TRBV20-1	CSARLAGGTDTQYF	TGCAGTGCTCGCCTAGCGGGAGGGACAGATACGCAGTATTTT
-	-	TRBJ2-7	TRBV6-6	CASSSQSKVQYF	TGTGCCAGCAGTTCACAGTCTAAGGTGCAGTACTTC
-	many	TRBJ2-2	TRBV20-1	CSASGDSGTGELFF	TGCAGTGCTAGTGGGGACTCGGGGACCGGGGAGCTGTTTTTT
-	-	TRBJ2-5	TRBV5-1	CASSRGTGSETQYF	TGCGCCAGCAGCAGGGGCACGGGGTCGGAGACCCAGTACTTC
-	few	TRBJ2-3	TRBV5-1	CASVALGADTQYF	TGCGCCAGCGTAGCGTTGGGGGCAGATACGCAGTATTTT
-	few	TRBJ2-5	TRBV20-1	CSASALGQQETQYF	TGCAGTGCTAGTGCACTTGGACAGCAAGAGACCCAGTACTTC
-	many	TRBJ2-7	TRBV28	CASSLGARSWGQYF	TGTGCCAGCAGCCTTGGGGCAAGGAGCTGGGGGCAGTACTTC
TRBD1	-	TRBJ1-2	TRBV9	CASREGAYGYTF	TGTGCCAGCAGGGAGGGGGCTTATGGCTACACCTTC
TRBD2	-	TRBJ2-7	TRBV20-1	CSARELAGGPRNSYEQYF	TGCAGTGCTAGAGAACTCGCGGGAGGGCCTAGGAACTCCTACGAGCAGTACTTC
TRBD1	many	TRBJ2-7	TRBV7-9	CASSLGSGGEYEQYF	TGTGCCAGCAGCCTGGGGTCAGGGGGCGAATACGAGCAGTACTTC
-	few	TRBJ2-1	TRBV7-6	CASSWRRRLRLF	TGTGCCAGCAGCTGGAGGCGTCGTTTGCGCCTCTTC
TRBD2	-	TRBJ2-2	TRBV20-1	CSASRAGGSAGELFF	TGCAGTGCTAGTCGAGCGGGGGGGTCCGCCGGGGAGCTGTTTTTT
TRBD2	-	TRBJ2-7	TRBV18	CASSPFEAGVAYEQYF	TGTGCCAGCTCACCCTTCGAAGCGGGAGTTGCCTACGAGCAGTACTTC
-	-	TRBJ2-4	TRBV2	CASSGDAGNIQYF	TGTGCCAGCAGTGGGGACGCTGGGAACATTCAGTACTTC
TRBD2	-	TRBJ2-5	TRBV4-2	CASSQGLAGLGETQYF	TGTGCCAGCAGCCAAGGGCTAGCGGGCCTGGGGGAGACCCAGTACTTC
-	-	TRBJ2-6	TRBV6-5	CASSYKGFPSGANVLTF	TGTGCCAGCAGTTACAAGGGCTTCCCCTCTGGGGCCAACGTCCTGACTTTC
TRBD1	-	TRBJ1-4	TRBV28	CASSRQGALFF	TGTGCCAGCAGTCGACAGGGCGCACTGTTTTTT
-	-	TRBJ2-2	TRBV6-1	CASTRDGDLTGELFF	TGTGCCAGCACCCGGGACGGCGACCTGACCGGGGAGCTGTTTTTT
-	-	TRBJ2-1	TRBV3-1	CASSPRLAEDNEQFF	TGTGCCAGCAGTCCCAGGCTAGCCGAAGACAATGAGCAGTTCTTC
-	many	TRBJ1-1	TRBV18	CASSAGQPVNTEAFF	TGTGCCAGCTCGGCCGGACAGCCGGTGAACACTGAAGCTTTCTTT
-	many	TRBJ1-5	TRBV5-1	CASSLEGGLGNQPQHF	TGCGCCAGCAGCTTGGAGGGGGGTTTGGGCAATCAGCCCCAGCATTTT
-	-	TRBJ2-7	TRBV27	CASSLQQSYPYEQYF	TGTGCCAGCAGTCTTCAACAGTCGTACCCCTACGAGCAGTACTTC
-	-	TRBJ2-5	TRBV4-2	CASSPFYRGSGNQETQYF	TGTGCCAGCAGCCCCTTTTATCGGGGGTCCGGTAACCAAGAGACCCAGTACTTC
-	once	TRBJ2-3	TRBV4-2	CASSSTGGITDTQYF	TGTGCCAGCAGCTCGACTGGGGGAATCACAGATACGCAGTATTTT
TRBD1	-	TRBJ2-7	TRBV7-8	CASSLLGQVGSYEQYF	TGTGCCAGCAGCTTGTTGGGACAGGTTGGATCCTACGAGCAGTACTTC
TRBD1	few	TRBJ2-7	TRBV5-1	CASSLAKGGRTGTYEQYF	TGCGCCAGCAGCTTGGCCAAAGGAGGAAGGACAGGGACCTACGAGCAGTACTTC
-	-	TRBJ2-3	TRBV11-2	CASSLGQPLSTDTQYF	TGTGCCAGCAGCCTTGGACAGCCTCTATCCACAGATACGCAGTATTTT
-	few	TRBJ1-2	TRBV12-3/TRBV12-4	CASSQGSNGYTF	TGTGCCAGCAGCCAGGGATCTAATGGCTACACCTTC
-	few	TRBJ1-1	TRBV29-1	CSVESGGSTEAFF	TGCAGCGTTGAATCGGGGGGAAGCACTGAAGCTTTCTTT
TRBD1	-	TRBJ2-2	TRBV2	CASSGGQPGELFF	TGTGCCAGCAGTGGGGGACAGCCCGGGGAGCTGTTTTTT
-	many	TRBJ2-5	TRBV7-8	CASSLGPGQGETQYF	TGTGCCAGCAGCTTAGGTCCAGGGCAAGGAGAGACCCAGTACTTC
-	-	TRBJ2-7	TRBV5-1	CASSLGTVTGLSSYEQYF	TGCGCCAGCAGCTTGGGGACAGTAACAGGGTTAAGCTCCTACGAGCAGTACTTC
TRBD2	-	TRBJ2-3	TRBV6-1	CASSFGLAADTQYF	TGTGCCAGCAGCTTTGGACTAGCAGCGGATACGCAGTATTTT
-	many	TRBJ2-7	TRBV7-2	CASSLLATYEQYF	TGTGCCAGCAGCTTACTAGCGACCTACGAGCAGTACTTC
-	few	TRBJ2-1	TRBV7-2	CASSLAPSANEQFF	TGTGCCAGCAGCTTAGCGCCTAGCGCCAATGAGCAGTTCTTC
TRBD2	many	TRBJ2-1	TRBV20-1	CSASLVSGAYNEQFF	TGCAGTGCTAGTCTCGTGAGCGGGGCCTACAATGAGCAGTTCTTC
TRBD1	few	TRBJ2-7	TRBV6-5	CASSYRRGLNEQYF	TGTGCCAGCAGTTACCGCAGGGGGCTAAACGAGCAGTACTTC